This record concerns one TCR beta chain sequence. The antigen is undetermined. These data belong to a study of T-cell memory formation after mild COVID-19. Using constant-segment primers, 5'RACE produced TCR alpha and TCR beta cDNA libraries carrying sample barcodes and UMIs. In TCRdb, the 5' RACE reads were re-called with MiXCR into one record per CDR3 protein. The profile covers a few hundred thousand distinct CDR3 sequences, with 8% to 11% appearing a single time and approximately 2.8% taken by the ten largest. This CDR3 is 17 amino acids long. J was trimmed by 4 bases and V by 6 bases; bases with no gene match: 12. Germline assignment: CDR1 WSHSY and CDR2 SAAADI. Study-wide results and limits: CD4+ contracting clones lay mainly in CM and EM, CD8+ ones in EMRA. Clones contracting over day 15 to 85 were CD4/CD8 balanced, with later expanders leaning CD4+.

The sample taken for sequencing was PBMCs or a T cell subset sorted from them (not recorded which). The source of this sequence is a man aged 18 to 29 who had mild COVID-19 (a few samples of this study predate the infection). Cell type and time point are not known. This chain connects TRBV10-2 to TRBJ2-6; TRBD1 agrees at 7 bases. As DNA, the CDR3 is TGCGCCAGCAGCGTATCTCGAGGGGGCACCGGGGCCAACGTCCTGACTTTC. It encodes CASSVSRGGTGANVLTF.